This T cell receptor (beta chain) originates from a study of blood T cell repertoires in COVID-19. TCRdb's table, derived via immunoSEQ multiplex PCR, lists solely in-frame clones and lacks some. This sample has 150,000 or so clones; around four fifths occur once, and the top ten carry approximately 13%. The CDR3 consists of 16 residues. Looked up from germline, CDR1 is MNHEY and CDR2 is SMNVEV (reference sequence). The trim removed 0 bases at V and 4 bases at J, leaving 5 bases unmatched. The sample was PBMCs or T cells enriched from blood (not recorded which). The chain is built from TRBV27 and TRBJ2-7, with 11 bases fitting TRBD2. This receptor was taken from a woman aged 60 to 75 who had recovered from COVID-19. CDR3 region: CASSLSGTSGVYEQYF. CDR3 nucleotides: TGTGCCAGCAGTTTATCTGGGACTAGCGGAGTTTACGAGCAGTACTTC.